This T cell receptor (beta chain) is drawn from a study of blood T cell repertoires in COVID-19. Overall study: Acute and convalescent COVID-19 samples came from the United States, Italy and Spain.

The CDR3 runs 14 residues. The germline CDR1 and CDR2 sequences are SQVTM and ANQGSEA. The V segment lost 6 bases and the J segment 3 bases; nucleotides outside the gene matches: 7. Authors' analysis steps: Amplification with reference gene primers provided the estimates of nucleated cell counts. Repertoires were generated with immunoSEQ multiplex PCR, while TCRdb's copy carries only in-frame clones and drops some. That table furnishes V, J and clone size, whereas the DNA furnished D and trimming. The sample includes 150,000 to 200,000 clones, 75% to 90% seen only once; the top ten take approximately 8.9%.

Source material: peripheral blood. This receptor was identified in a woman in her sixties with acute or convalescent COVID-19. The chain joins TRBV29-1 to TRBJ2-3; 9 positions match TRBD2. CDR3 sequence reads: CSVTSGGRTDTQYF. The CDR3, as DNA: TGCAGCGTGACTAGCGGTGGGAGGACAGATACGCAGTATTTT.